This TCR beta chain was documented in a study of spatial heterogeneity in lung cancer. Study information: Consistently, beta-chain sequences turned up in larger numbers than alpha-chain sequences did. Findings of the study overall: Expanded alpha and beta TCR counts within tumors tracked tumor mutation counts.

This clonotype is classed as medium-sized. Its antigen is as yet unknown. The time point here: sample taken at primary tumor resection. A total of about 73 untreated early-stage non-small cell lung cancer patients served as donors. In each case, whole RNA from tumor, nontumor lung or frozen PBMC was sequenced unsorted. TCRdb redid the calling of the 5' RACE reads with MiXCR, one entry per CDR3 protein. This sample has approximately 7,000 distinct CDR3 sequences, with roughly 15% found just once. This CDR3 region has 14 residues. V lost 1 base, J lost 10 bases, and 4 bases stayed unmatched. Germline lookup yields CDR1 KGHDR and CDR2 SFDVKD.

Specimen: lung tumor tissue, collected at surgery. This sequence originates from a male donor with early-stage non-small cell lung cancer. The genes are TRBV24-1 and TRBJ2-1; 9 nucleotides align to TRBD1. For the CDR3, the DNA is TGTGCCACCAGTGATTTAACAGGGGGCAAGGAGCAGTTCTTC. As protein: CATSDLTGGKEQFF.